These T cell receptor beta chains were read from a single sample in a study of blood T cell repertoires in COVID-19. Produced via immunoSEQ multiplex PCR; TCRdb's table is partial and in-frame only. The top ten clones hold about 9.9% of a sample with around 230,000 clones, over 75% of them seen once. Sequencing was done on a sample of peripheral blood. Receptor source: a man in his fifties with COVID-19, enrolled during active disease. Each CDR3 is given with its conserved first and last residue. Fields, in order: J gene, V gene, clone size, D gene, CDR3 DNA, CDR3 protein. A D gene is named only where the DNA matches it firmly. Only part of the rows carry a size: once, few, many, or a class if the clone is expanded.

j_gene: TRBJ2-2; v_gene: TRBV12-3/TRBV12-4; abundance: .; d_gene: .; CDR3nt: TGTGCCAGCAACCAAGACGGGACCGGGGAGCTGTTTTTT; CDR3aa: CASNQDGTGELFF
j_gene: TRBJ2-7; v_gene: TRBV4-1; abundance: once; d_gene: .; CDR3nt: TGCGCCAGCAGCCAAGGGAGCTCAGCCCCCTACGAGCAGTACTTC; CDR3aa: CASSQGSSAPYEQYF
j_gene: TRBJ1-2; v_gene: TRBV20-1; abundance: .; d_gene: .; CDR3nt: TGCAGTGCTAGTATTAGCAGAAACTATGGCTACACCTTC; CDR3aa: CSASISRNYGYTF
j_gene: TRBJ1-2; v_gene: TRBV2; abundance: .; d_gene: .; CDR3nt: TGTGCCAGCAAATCAGGGAATAACTATGGCTACACCTTC; CDR3aa: CASKSGNNYGYTF
j_gene: TRBJ2-3; v_gene: TRBV19; abundance: .; d_gene: .; CDR3nt: TGTGCCAGTAGTCCCACAGGAGATACGCAGTATTTT; CDR3aa: CASSPTGDTQYF
j_gene: TRBJ1-2; v_gene: TRBV27; abundance: few; d_gene: TRBD1; CDR3nt: TGTGCCAGCAGTCCGGGACAGGGGTGGCTCGGCTACACCTTC; CDR3aa: CASSPGQGWLGYTF
j_gene: TRBJ1-3; v_gene: TRBV18; abundance: .; d_gene: .; CDR3nt: TGTGCCAGCTCGGACAGCTCTGGAAACACCATATATTTT; CDR3aa: CASSDSSGNTIYF
j_gene: TRBJ2-7; v_gene: TRBV27; abundance: .; d_gene: TRBD2; CDR3nt: TGTGCCAGCAGCCTGATTGGTGGGGGGGGTTACGAGCAGTACTTC; CDR3aa: CASSLIGGGGYEQYF
j_gene: TRBJ2-3; v_gene: TRBV9; abundance: .; d_gene: .; CDR3nt: TGTGCCAGCAGCGTAGGTGGCGGAACAAGCACAGATACGCAGTATTTT; CDR3aa: CASSVGGGTSTDTQYF
j_gene: TRBJ1-5; v_gene: TRBV19; abundance: .; d_gene: .; CDR3nt: TGTGCCAGTAACGCAGGCGGGTTAAGTCAGCCCCAGCATTTT; CDR3aa: CASNAGGLSQPQHF
j_gene: TRBJ2-3; v_gene: TRBV7-8; abundance: .; d_gene: TRBD2; CDR3nt: TGTGCCAGCAGCAAACTTAGCGGGGGAACCACAGATACGCAGTATTTT; CDR3aa: CASSKLSGGTTDTQYF
j_gene: TRBJ2-2; v_gene: TRBV5-8; abundance: .; d_gene: TRBD1; CDR3nt: TGTGCCAGCAGAACCGGGACAGGGGGCCTTGCCGGGGAGCTGTTTTTT; CDR3aa: CASRTGTGGLAGELFF
j_gene: TRBJ2-7; v_gene: TRBV5-5; abundance: .; d_gene: .; CDR3nt: TGTGCCAGCAGCTTGTCATTGGACTACCTCTCCTACGAGCAGTACTTC; CDR3aa: CASSLSLDYLSYEQYF
j_gene: TRBJ2-4; v_gene: TRBV7-9; abundance: .; d_gene: TRBD2; CDR3nt: TGTGCCAGCAGCTTTGAACTAGCGGGAGCAAACATTCAGTACTTC; CDR3aa: CASSFELAGANIQYF
j_gene: TRBJ2-7; v_gene: TRBV7-9; abundance: few; d_gene: .; CDR3nt: TGTGCCAGCAGCTTAGGTCGGGGTGCCTCCGAGCAGTACTTC; CDR3aa: CASSLGRGASEQYF
j_gene: TRBJ2-7; v_gene: TRBV7-2; abundance: .; d_gene: TRBD2; CDR3nt: TGTGCCAGCAGCTTAGATCTTTGGCGGGGGGACTCCTACGAGCAGTACTTC; CDR3aa: CASSLDLWRGDSYEQYF
j_gene: TRBJ2-5; v_gene: TRBV11-2; abundance: once; d_gene: .; CDR3nt: TGTGCCAGCAGCTTATTCCGGGGGGAGACCCAGTACTTC; CDR3aa: CASSLFRGETQYF
j_gene: TRBJ2-1; v_gene: TRBV18; abundance: .; d_gene: TRBD2; CDR3nt: TGTGCCAGCTCACCACTTGGTGGGGGAGGGGATGAGCAGTTCTTC; CDR3aa: CASSPLGGGGDEQFF
j_gene: TRBJ1-2; v_gene: TRBV7-2; abundance: once; d_gene: TRBD1; CDR3nt: TGTGCCAGCAGTCCACCCCCGGGACAGTACTATGGCTACACCTTC; CDR3aa: CASSPPPGQYYGYTF
j_gene: TRBJ2-1; v_gene: TRBV7-9; abundance: .; d_gene: .; CDR3nt: TGTGCCAGCAGCTTATATCACAATGAGCAGTTCTTC; CDR3aa: CASSLYHNEQFF
j_gene: TRBJ2-5; v_gene: TRBV5-1; abundance: .; d_gene: .; CDR3nt: TGCGCCAGCAGCCCGGGGACTGGCCAAGAGACCCAGTACTTC; CDR3aa: CASSPGTGQETQYF
j_gene: TRBJ1-4; v_gene: TRBV18; abundance: .; d_gene: .; CDR3nt: TGTGCCAGCTCACCACCCGGGGTTCAGGAAAAACTGTTTTTT; CDR3aa: CASSPPGVQEKLFF
j_gene: TRBJ2-1; v_gene: TRBV7-8; abundance: .; d_gene: .; CDR3nt: TGTGCCAGCAGCCCACAGCGGATCTCCTACAATGAGCAGTTCTTC; CDR3aa: CASSPQRISYNEQFF
j_gene: TRBJ2-2; v_gene: TRBV9; abundance: .; d_gene: .; CDR3nt: TGTGCCAGCAGCGCCCACCGGACCGGGGAGCTGTTTTTT; CDR3aa: CASSAHRTGELFF
j_gene: TRBJ1-5; v_gene: TRBV24-1; abundance: .; d_gene: TRBD1; CDR3nt: TGTGCCACCAGCCAGGACAGGAGCAATCAGCCCCAGCATTTT; CDR3aa: CATSQDRSNQPQHF
j_gene: TRBJ2-5; v_gene: TRBV24-1; abundance: once; d_gene: TRBD2; CDR3nt: TGTGCCACCAGTGATTTGACGCGAGCAGGGAGGGAAGAGACCCAGTACTTC; CDR3aa: CATSDLTRAGREETQYF
j_gene: TRBJ2-3; v_gene: TRBV5-1; abundance: .; d_gene: TRBD2; CDR3nt: TGCGCCAGCAGCTGGACCTCGGCGGGGGGGTATAGCACAGATACGCAGTATTTT; CDR3aa: CASSWTSAGGYSTDTQYF
j_gene: TRBJ2-7; v_gene: TRBV6-6; abundance: once; d_gene: TRBD1; CDR3nt: TGTGCCAGCAGAGACAGGGGATGGTACGAGCAGTACTTC; CDR3aa: CASRDRGWYEQYF
j_gene: TRBJ1-2; v_gene: TRBV7-9; abundance: .; d_gene: .; CDR3nt: TGTGCCAGCCAAGTTCGGGAGTTAGAGATCTATGGCTACACCTTC; CDR3aa: CASQVRELEIYGYTF
j_gene: TRBJ1-2; v_gene: TRBV28; abundance: .; d_gene: .; CDR3nt: TGTGCCAGCAGTTTACAGGGGCTCGGGTTGGGCTACACCTTC; CDR3aa: CASSLQGLGLGYTF
j_gene: TRBJ2-7; v_gene: TRBV3-1/TRBV3-2; abundance: once; d_gene: TRBD1; CDR3nt: TGTGCCAGCAGTAAGGGACAGGGTTGGTCCTACGAGCAGTACTTC; CDR3aa: CASSKGQGWSYEQYF
j_gene: TRBJ1-6; v_gene: TRBV27; abundance: .; d_gene: TRBD1; CDR3nt: TGTGCCAGCAGTTTACGGTGGACAGGGGGTAATTCACCCCTCCACTTT; CDR3aa: CASSLRWTGGNSPLHF
j_gene: TRBJ2-1; v_gene: TRBV9; abundance: once; d_gene: TRBD2; CDR3nt: TGTGCCAGCAGCGTAAATGAGCGGGGGGGTTTGGATGAGCAGTTCTTC; CDR3aa: CASSVNERGGLDEQFF
j_gene: TRBJ2-7; v_gene: TRBV28; abundance: .; d_gene: TRBD2; CDR3nt: TGTGCCAGCTGTCCGATGGGGACTAGCCACGAGCAGTACTTC; CDR3aa: CASCPMGTSHEQYF
j_gene: TRBJ1-1; v_gene: TRBV6-5; abundance: .; d_gene: .; CDR3nt: TGTGCCAGCAGACCCCGACAGTTTACGTCTCCCGAAGCTTTCTTT; CDR3aa: CASRPRQFTSPEAFF
j_gene: TRBJ1-3; v_gene: TRBV25-1; abundance: .; d_gene: .; CDR3nt: TGTGCCAGCAGTTCGCGTTTTTCTGGAAACACCATATATTTT; CDR3aa: CASSSRFSGNTIYF
j_gene: TRBJ2-1; v_gene: TRBV5-8; abundance: .; d_gene: .; CDR3nt: TGTGCCAGCAGCTTCCCCGGGGCGGGATGGCGCAATGAGCAGTTCTTC; CDR3aa: CASSFPGAGWRNEQFF
j_gene: TRBJ1-2; v_gene: TRBV21-1; abundance: .; d_gene: .; CDR3nt: TGTGCCAGCAGCAAATCTGCGCAGGTCAATGGCTACACCTTC; CDR3aa: CASSKSAQVNGYTF
j_gene: TRBJ1-6; v_gene: TRBV28; abundance: .; d_gene: .; CDR3nt: TGTGCCAGCAGTCCCCCGCGGAGGGGTGGATCACCCCTCCACTTT; CDR3aa: CASSPPRRGGSPLHF
j_gene: TRBJ2-7; v_gene: TRBV30; abundance: .; d_gene: TRBD2; CDR3nt: TGTGCCTGGGATCGAAAAGGACTAGCGGGAGGGGCCGAGCAGTACTTC; CDR3aa: CAWDRKGLAGGAEQYF
j_gene: TRBJ1-1; v_gene: TRBV7-9; abundance: .; d_gene: TRBD1; CDR3nt: TGTGCCAGCAGTACCGGGACAGCCACTGAAGCTTTCTTT; CDR3aa: CASSTGTATEAFF
j_gene: TRBJ2-1; v_gene: TRBV2; abundance: .; d_gene: .; CDR3nt: TGTGCCAGCAGTGAACGGGAAATATACAATGAGCAGTTCTTC; CDR3aa: CASSEREIYNEQFF
j_gene: TRBJ2-7; v_gene: TRBV5-6; abundance: .; d_gene: TRBD2; CDR3nt: TGTGCCAGCAGCTTGGCGGGAGGGGCCAGCGAGCAGTACTTC; CDR3aa: CASSLAGGASEQYF
j_gene: TRBJ2-7; v_gene: TRBV6-1; abundance: .; d_gene: .; CDR3nt: TGTGCCAGCAGTGAACTCCAGGGAGGAGGCGAGCAGTACTTC; CDR3aa: CASSELQGGGEQYF
j_gene: TRBJ2-1; v_gene: TRBV4-1; abundance: .; d_gene: TRBD2; CDR3nt: TGCGCCAGCAGCCCCCCCAGGAGCGGGAGAGATGAGCAGTTCTTC; CDR3aa: CASSPPRSGRDEQFF
j_gene: TRBJ1-6; v_gene: TRBV30; abundance: .; d_gene: .; CDR3nt: TGTGCCTGGAGTGGACAGCTCTCCTATAATTCACCCCTCCACTTT; CDR3aa: CAWSGQLSYNSPLHF
j_gene: TRBJ1-1; v_gene: TRBV4-2; abundance: .; d_gene: TRBD1; CDR3nt: TGTGCCAGCAGCCAAGATCTACAGGGGCGGGCTGAAGCTTTCTTT; CDR3aa: CASSQDLQGRAEAFF
j_gene: TRBJ1-5; v_gene: TRBV5-8; abundance: .; d_gene: .; CDR3nt: TGTGCCAGCAGCTTGGCCCGGGCAGGGAATCAGCCCCAGCATTTT; CDR3aa: CASSLARAGNQPQHF
j_gene: TRBJ2-3; v_gene: TRBV2; abundance: .; d_gene: .; CDR3nt: TGTGCCAGCAGTGGCGGGACGCACACAGATACGCAGTATTTT; CDR3aa: CASSGGTHTDTQYF
j_gene: TRBJ2-7; v_gene: TRBV6-5; abundance: .; d_gene: .; CDR3nt: TGTGCCAGCAGTTACTCGAAGCCCGCTTCCTACGAGCAGTACTTC; CDR3aa: CASSYSKPASYEQYF
j_gene: TRBJ2-5; v_gene: TRBV5-1; abundance: .; d_gene: .; CDR3nt: TGCGCCAGCAGACCCGGGACAATACAAGAGACCCAGTACTTC; CDR3aa: CASRPGTIQETQYF